This record covers a single T cell receptor beta chain. These data are taken from a study of preoperative IRX-2 immunotherapy in early breast cancer. Treatment of the sample: preoperative locoregional IRX-2 cytokine immunotherapy. Germline CDR1 is LNHDA and CDR2 is SQIVND (reference sequence). Trimming removed 3 bases from V and 1 base from J; junction bases left unmatched: 4. The CDR3 consists of 16 residues. Libraries were prepared by immunoSEQ multiplex PCR; TCRdb keeps only in-frame clonotypes and omits some of them. This table holds tens of thousands of clones, 82% found once. Sequenced here: lymph node tissue, sampled after IRX-2 immunotherapy. V usage is TRBV19 and J usage is TRBJ1-5, with 9 nucleotides matching TRBD1. The TCR was taken from a human donor with breast cancer. CDR3 sequence (DNA): TGTGCCAGTAGTATCGTGGGACAGGGAAGCAATCAGCCCCAGCATTTT. The encoded protein is CASSIVGQGSNQPQHF.